The clone carrying this T cell receptor beta chain was counted a few times. The CDR3 length is 13 residues. CDR1 MGHRA and CDR2 YSYEKL come from the germline V gene. Trimming left V 1 base short and J 5 bases short, with 8 bases between. Here immunoSEQ multiplex PCR was the method, and the copy in TCRdb shows in-frame clones only, minus some. This table holds approximately 23,000 clones, roughly two fifths found once. Irradiated, violet-dye-labeled stimulators (approximately 200,000) were plated alongside approximately 200,000 CFSE-labeled responders. This specimen belongs to a study of graft-versus-host responses after intestinal transplantation. In the study overall: Transplants were multivisceral, liver-intestinal, or isolated intestinal.

General study points: The recipient marrow held GvH clones, and some of them showed up first in ileum or blood. With peak circulating GvH clone levels came an association with early post-transplant HvG declines.

This receptor was taken from a human patient who was an organ donor for intestinal transplantation. Source: alloreactive CD8+ T cells from a mixed lymphocyte reaction culture, taken before transplantation. Indicated subset: CFSE-low proliferating T cells sorted from roughly six-day pre-transplant mixed lymphocyte reaction (GvH or HvG direction). The chain recombines TRBV4-1 with TRBJ1-1; D call uncertain. The CDR3 DNA sequence: TGCGCCAGCAGCCAAGTCGGGGTTACTGAAGCTTTCTTT. This encodes CASSQVGVTEAFF.